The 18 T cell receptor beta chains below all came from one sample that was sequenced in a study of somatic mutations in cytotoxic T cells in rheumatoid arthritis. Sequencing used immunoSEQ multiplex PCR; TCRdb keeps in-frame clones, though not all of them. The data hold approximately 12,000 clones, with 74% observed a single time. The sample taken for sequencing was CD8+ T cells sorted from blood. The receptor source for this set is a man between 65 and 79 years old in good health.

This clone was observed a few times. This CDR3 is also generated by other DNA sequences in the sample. The CDR3 region is CASSSGTSGGETQYF. The CDR3 DNA follows: TGTGCCAGCAGTTCCGGGACTAGCGGGGGAGAGACCCAGTACTTC. This rearrangement joins TRBV7-6 to TRBJ2-5, with 14 bases matching TRBD2. Germline assignment: CDR1 SGHVS and CDR2 FNYEAQ. The trim removed 6 bases at V and 4 bases at J, leaving 4 bases unmatched. The CDR3 extends over 15 amino acids.

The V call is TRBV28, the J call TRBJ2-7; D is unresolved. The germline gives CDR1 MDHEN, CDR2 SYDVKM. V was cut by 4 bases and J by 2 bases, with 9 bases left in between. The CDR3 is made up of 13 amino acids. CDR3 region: CASSSPRAYEQYF. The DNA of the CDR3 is TGTGCCAGCAGTTCCCCTCGGGCCTACGAGCAGTACTTC.

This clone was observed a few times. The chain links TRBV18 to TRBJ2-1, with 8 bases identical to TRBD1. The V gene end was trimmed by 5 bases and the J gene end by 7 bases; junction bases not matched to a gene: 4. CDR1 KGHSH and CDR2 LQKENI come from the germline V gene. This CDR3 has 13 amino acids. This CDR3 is CASSVTGGNEQFF. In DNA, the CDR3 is TGTGCCAGCTCAGTCACAGGGGGGAATGAGCAGTTCTTC.

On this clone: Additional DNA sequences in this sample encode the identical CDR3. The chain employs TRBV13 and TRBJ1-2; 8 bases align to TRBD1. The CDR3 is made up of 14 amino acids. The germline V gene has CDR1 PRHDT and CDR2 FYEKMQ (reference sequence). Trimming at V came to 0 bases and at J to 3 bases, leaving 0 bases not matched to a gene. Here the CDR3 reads CASSLGTGDYGYTF. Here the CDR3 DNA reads TGTGCCAGCAGCTTAGGGACAGGGGACTATGGCTACACCTTC. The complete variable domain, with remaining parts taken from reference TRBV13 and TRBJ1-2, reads AAGVIQSPRHLIKEKRETATLKCYPIPRHDTVYWYQQGPGQDPQFLISFYEKMQSDKGSIPDRFSAQQFSDYHSELNMSSLELGDSALYFCASSLGTGDYGYTFGSGTRLTVV.

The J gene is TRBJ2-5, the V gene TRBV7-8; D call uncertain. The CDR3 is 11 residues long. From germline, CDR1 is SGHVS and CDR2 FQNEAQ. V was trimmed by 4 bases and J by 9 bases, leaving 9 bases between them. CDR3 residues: CASSSDMAQYF. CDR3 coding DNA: TGTGCCAGCAGCTCAGACATGGCCCAGTACTTC.

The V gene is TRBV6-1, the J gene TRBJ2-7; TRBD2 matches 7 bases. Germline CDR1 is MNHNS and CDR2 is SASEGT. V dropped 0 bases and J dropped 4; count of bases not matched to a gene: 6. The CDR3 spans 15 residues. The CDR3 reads CASSEAASGRYEQYF. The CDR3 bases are TGTGCCAGCAGTGAAGCAGCTAGCGGACGTTACGAGCAGTACTTC.

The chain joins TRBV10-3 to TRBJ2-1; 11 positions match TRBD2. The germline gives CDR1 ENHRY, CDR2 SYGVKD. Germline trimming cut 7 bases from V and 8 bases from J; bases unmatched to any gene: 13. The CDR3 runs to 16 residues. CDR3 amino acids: CAITGRVAGGDDEQFF. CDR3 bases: TGTGCCATCACCGGGAGGGTAGCGGGAGGGGACGATGAGCAGTTCTTC.

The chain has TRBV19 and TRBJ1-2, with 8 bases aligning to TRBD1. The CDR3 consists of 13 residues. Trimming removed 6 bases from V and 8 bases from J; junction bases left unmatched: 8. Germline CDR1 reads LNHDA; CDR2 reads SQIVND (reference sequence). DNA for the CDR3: TGTGCCAGTAGCCTCGGACAGGGCAGGGGCTACACCTTC. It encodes CASSLGQGRGYTF. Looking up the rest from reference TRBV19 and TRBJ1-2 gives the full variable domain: DGGITQSPKYLFRKEGQNVTLSCEQNLNHDAMYWYRQDPGQGLRLIYYSQIVNDFQKGDIAEGYSVSREKKESFPLTVTSAQKNPTAFYLCASSLGQGRGYTFGSGTRLTVV.

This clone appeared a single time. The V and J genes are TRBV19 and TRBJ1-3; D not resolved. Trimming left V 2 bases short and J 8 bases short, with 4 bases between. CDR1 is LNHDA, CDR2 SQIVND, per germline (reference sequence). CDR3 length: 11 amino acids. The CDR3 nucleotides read TGTGCCAGTAGTATATCGGACACCATATATTTT. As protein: CASSISDTIYF.

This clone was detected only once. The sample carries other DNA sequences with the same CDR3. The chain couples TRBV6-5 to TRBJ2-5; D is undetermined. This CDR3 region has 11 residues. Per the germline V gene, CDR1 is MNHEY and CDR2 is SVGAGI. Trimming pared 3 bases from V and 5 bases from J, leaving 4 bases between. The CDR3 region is CASSYGETQYF. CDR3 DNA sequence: TGTGCCAGCAGTTATGGGGAGACCCAGTACTTC.

For the CDR3, the DNA is TGTGCCAGCAGCCCGGGACAGGGCAACACCGGGGAGCTGTTTTTT. Amino acids: CASSPGQGNTGELFF. V usage is TRBV7-9 and J usage is TRBJ2-2; 9 positions match TRBD1. CDR1 SEHNR and CDR2 FQNEAQ come from the germline V gene (reference sequence). J lost 2 bases, V lost 5 bases, and 3 bases had no gene match. This CDR3 region has 15 residues.

This chain's CDR3 is CASSQQGRMNTEAFF. CDR3 DNA sequence: TGTGCCAGCAGCCAACAGGGGCGAATGAACACTGAAGCTTTCTTT. The chain has TRBV27 and TRBJ1-1, with TRBD1 matching 7 bases. The CDR3 contains 15 residues. Looked up from germline, CDR1 is MNHEY and CDR2 is SMNVEV (reference sequence). V dropped 6 bases and J dropped 0; count of bases not matched to a gene: 7.

As DNA, the CDR3 is TGTGCCAGCAGTTGGCGGGACAAGAAAGATGAGCAGTTCTTC. Its protein is CASSWRDKKDEQFF. This chain links TRBV6-6 with TRBJ2-1; D is perhaps TRBD1 or TRBD2 (6 bases each). The germline CDR1 and CDR2 sequences are MNHNY and SVGAGI (reference sequence). V was cut by 4 bases and J by 8 bases, with 15 bases left in between. The length of the CDR3 is 14 residues.

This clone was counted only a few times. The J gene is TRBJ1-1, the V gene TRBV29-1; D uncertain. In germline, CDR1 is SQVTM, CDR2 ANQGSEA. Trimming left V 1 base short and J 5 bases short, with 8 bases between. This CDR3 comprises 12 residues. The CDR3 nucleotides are TGCAGCGTTGAAGGTATGTGGACTGAAGCTTTCTTT. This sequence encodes CSVEGMWTEAFF.

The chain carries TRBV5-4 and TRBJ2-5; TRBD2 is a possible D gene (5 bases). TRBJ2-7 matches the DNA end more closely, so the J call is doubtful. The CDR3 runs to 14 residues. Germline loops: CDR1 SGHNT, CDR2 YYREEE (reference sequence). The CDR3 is CASSLEASTYEQYF. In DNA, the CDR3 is TGTGCCAGCAGCTTGGAGGCTAGCACGTACGAGCAGTACTTC.

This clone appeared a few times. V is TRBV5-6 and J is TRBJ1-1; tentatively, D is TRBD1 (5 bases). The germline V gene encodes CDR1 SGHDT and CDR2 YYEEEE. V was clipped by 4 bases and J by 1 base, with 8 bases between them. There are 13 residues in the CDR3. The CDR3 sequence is CASSDTGNTEAFF. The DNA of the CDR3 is TGTGCCAGCAGCGACACAGGGAACACTGAAGCTTTCTTT.

Here the CDR3 reads CASSSDRGFHEQYF. CDR3 in DNA: TGTGCCAGCAGTTCAGACAGGGGCTTCCACGAGCAGTACTTC. The V gene is TRBV7-9, the J gene TRBJ2-7, with 8 bases aligning to TRBD1. J lost 5 bases, V lost 6 bases, and 9 bases had no gene match. The CDR3 contains 14 residues. The germline V gene encodes CDR1 SEHNR and CDR2 FQNEAQ (reference sequence).

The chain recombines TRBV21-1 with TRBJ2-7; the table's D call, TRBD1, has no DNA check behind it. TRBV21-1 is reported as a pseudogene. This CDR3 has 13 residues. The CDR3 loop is CASSKAGHNEQYF. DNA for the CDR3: TGTGCCAGCAGCAAAGCGGGACATAACGAGCAGTACTTC.